Shown below are 7 T cell receptor beta chains from a single sample sequenced in a study of blood T cell repertoires in COVID-19. TCRdb's table, derived via immunoSEQ multiplex PCR, lists solely in-frame clones and lacks some. The sample carries 340,000 or so clones, roughly 84% recorded once. Sequenced input: peripheral blood. The receptors were gathered from a man between 45 and 60 years old with active or convalescent COVID-19.

CDR3 sequence reads: CASSLAGSSYNEQFF. The CDR3 DNA reads TGTGCCAGCAGTCTGGCGGGTAGCTCCTACAATGAGCAGTTCTTC. The V gene is TRBV27, the J gene TRBJ2-1, with D possibly matching TRBD2 (5 bases). With 5 bases removed from V and 0 bases from J, the gap between germline ends came to 11 bases. CDR1 MNHEY and CDR2 SMNVEV come from the germline V gene (reference sequence). The CDR3 extends over 15 amino acids.

The CDR3: CASSERLGSGPQHF. DNA of the CDR3: TGCGCCAGCAGTGAGAGGCTGGGCTCAGGGCCCCAGCATTTT. The V gene is TRBV10-2, the J gene TRBJ1-5, with unresolved D. The CDR3 spans 14 residues. V lost 2 bases and J lost 9, with 14 bases in between. Germline values: CDR1 WSHSY, CDR2 SAAADI.

This clone appeared a single time. This sequence joins TRBV10-3 and TRBJ1-3, with D possibly TRBD1 on 5 matching bases. Trimming removed 0 bases from V and 5 bases from J, with 11 bases in between. In germline, CDR1 is ENHRY, CDR2 SYGVKD. The CDR3 is 15 residues long. The CDR3 DNA sequence: TGTGCCATCAGTGAGTCGCCAGGGTTAAGAAACACCATATATTTT. Protein product: CAISESPGLRNTIYF.

This clone was detected once. The rearrangement joins TRBV28 to TRBJ1-1; D ambiguous. The CDR3 has 11 residues. V lost 5 bases and J 6 bases, leaving 7 bases between the germline ends. CDR1 MDHEN and CDR2 SYDVKM come from the germline V gene. This chain's CDR3 is CASSHSSEAFF. CDR3 bases: TGTGCCAGCAGTCACTCGTCTGAAGCTTTCTTT.

This chain links TRBV11-3 with TRBJ2-3; 9 nucleotides agree with TRBD1. This CDR3 is 14 amino acids long. The V segment lost 5 bases and the J segment 5 bases; nucleotides outside the gene matches: 5. CDR1 SGHNT and CDR2 YENEEA come from the germline V gene. Written as DNA, the CDR3 is TGTGCCAGCAGCCTTTCGACAGGGGGAGATACGCAGTATTTT. It translates to CASSLSTGGDTQYF.

The V call is TRBV7-9, the J call TRBJ1-2; 7 bases match TRBD1. The CDR3 contains 15 residues. The V gene's germline CDR1 is SEHNR and CDR2 FQNEAQ (reference sequence). V lost 5 bases to trimming and J lost 4 bases; unmatched junction nucleotides: 10. The CDR3 DNA reads TGTGCCAGCAGCCTAGACCGACAGGGTCTCTATGGCTACACCTTC. Amino acids: CASSLDRQGLYGYTF.

The chain recombines TRBV5-1 with TRBJ1-2; 11 nucleotides agree with TRBD1. V dropped 4 bases and J dropped 8; count of bases not matched to a gene: 7. Germline V CDR1 and CDR2: SGHRS, YFSETQ. The CDR3 totals 14 residues. The CDR3 nucleotides read TGCGCCAGCAGCCGGATGGGACAGGGGGGCGGCTACACCTTC. It translates to CASSRMGQGGGYTF.